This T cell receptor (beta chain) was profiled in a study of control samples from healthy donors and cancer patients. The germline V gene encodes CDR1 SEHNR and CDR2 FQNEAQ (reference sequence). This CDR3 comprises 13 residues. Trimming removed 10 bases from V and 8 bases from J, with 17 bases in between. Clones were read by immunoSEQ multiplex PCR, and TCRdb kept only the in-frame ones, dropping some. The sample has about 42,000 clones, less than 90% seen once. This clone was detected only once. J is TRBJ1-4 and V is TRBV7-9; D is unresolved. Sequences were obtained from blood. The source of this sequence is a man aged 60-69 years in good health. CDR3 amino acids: CATDTGVDEKLFF. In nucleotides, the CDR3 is TGTGCCACCGACACGGGAGTGGACGAAAAACTGTTTTTT.